The T cell receptor beta chain described here comes from a study of T-cell memory formation after mild COVID-19. Study conclusions and caveats: Balance between CD4 and CD8 was seen in clones contracting day 15 to 85, and a CD4+ lean was seen in later expanders.

Concerning this clonotype itself: Its antigen remains unidentified.

In germline, CDR1 is SGHTA, CDR2 FQGNSA. This CDR3 has 15 residues. Trimming at V came to 5 bases and at J to 7 bases, leaving 10 bases not matched to a gene. Sample barcodes and UMIs were carried by the TCR alpha and TCR beta cDNA libraries that 5'RACE generated with constant-segment primers. TCRdb re-called the 5' RACE reads through MiXCR, storing one row per CDR3 protein. There are hundreds of thousands of distinct CDR3 sequences in the sample; about 16% occur only once, and about 22% lies in the top ten. The sequence came from a man aged 18 to 30 who had mild COVID-19 (a few samples of this study predate the infection). Cell type and time point are not known. The rearrangement uses TRBV7-2 and TRBJ2-7, with TRBD2 identical over 11 bases. The specimen sequenced was PBMCs or a T cell subset sorted from them (not recorded which). CDR3 sequence: CASSTRGLAAGEQYF. DNA of the CDR3: TGTGCCAGCAGCACAAGGGGACTAGCGGCGGGGGAGCAGTACTTC.